This T cell receptor (beta chain) came from a study of PD-1 blockade in classical Hodgkin lymphoma (dated by TCRdb to 2019 to 2021). Concerning the study at large: Nivolumab dosing was 3 mg/kg intravenously every 2 weeks, continuing until either disease progression or unacceptable toxicity. A peripheral blood immune signature of response to PD-1 blockade in classical Hodgkin lymphoma was defined using TCR beta sequencing and CyTOF. Overall study results and their limits: CD4+ but not CD8+ TCR diversity rose significantly by C4D1 (p=0.0027 vs p=0.16), most apparent in complete responders (p=0.02). Baseline diversity similar to that of newly diagnosed patients was observed in trial patients achieving complete response, whereas significantly lower diversity was observed in partial responders and progressors. The study was restricted to a single clinical trial cohort, and the causes of repertoire differences, possibly disease activity or prior therapy, were left undefined. Newly diagnosed patients were reported to have lower baseline TCR diversity than healthy donors, and relapsed/refractory patients were reported to have lower baseline TCR diversity still. Lower diversity was observed in patients in whom nivolumab was started less than 1 year after ASCT, and these patients were excluded from later analyses so that confounding by immune reconstitution would be avoided.

Concerning this clone: Its antigen specificity is not known. Base qualities were left out, and no much larger clone turns up one base away.

Genomic DNA was isolated using the Qiagen DNeasy kit from unsorted PBMCs as well as from negatively selected CD4+ and CD8+ fractions. TCR beta CDR3 regions were amplified by immunoSEQ multiplex PCR using primers annealing to V and J segments. A synthetic immune receptor repertoire was used to minimize amplification bias, and remaining bias was computationally removed after sequencing. The source study handled its data this way. Repertoire diversity was quantified as the Shannon entropy index using custom Python scripts. The unsorted, CD4+ and CD8+ repertoires were each analyzed separately, with the exception of combined analyses, where CD4+ and CD8+ sequences were merged in silico. Clonal expansion was defined as at least a 2-fold frequency increase after treatment relative to C1D1, with a pseudocount of 0.5 for undetected baseline clones. Clones with 0 or 1 copy at C1D1 were defined as singleton clones, while clones with 2 or more copies were defined as non-singleton clones. Clones expanded in unsorted samples were assigned a CD4+, CD8+ or unknown annotation through matching of protein sequences in sorted samples from the same patient. Diversity changes from C1D1 to C4D1 were tested in paired samples using Wilcoxon tests. The table was pulled from immuneACCESS by TCRdb, which kept in-frame rearrangements only. Such tables lose some clones; where checked, under half of the loss comes from unresolved V genes, and the rest has no known cause. Clone size and the V and J calls come from that table; the DNA yielded D and trimming. The sample data list roughly 14,000 clones, and about four fifths of these were observed just once. The top ten clonotypes cover approximately 24% of the sample.

The CDR3 runs 13 residues from the cysteine to the phenylalanine. The kept DNA is CDR3 alone, 39 bases in frame from the first base. V is pared back by 2 bases and J by 1 base, with 6 bases lying between the germline termini. CDR1 is given as SGHVS and CDR2 as FQNEAQ, both from the germline V gene. Taken with the paper, the label for time point translates to: cycle 1 day 1 (C1D1), immediately before nivolumab initiation. Every trial patient had relapsed after autologous stem cell transplantation, and cohorts A, B and C differed in prior brentuximab vedotin exposure. The trial cohort comprised around 60 patients with relapsed/refractory classical Hodgkin lymphoma whose best overall responses were complete response, partial response or progressive disease. In the multi-cohort phase II CheckMate 205 trial, trial patients received single-agent nivolumab. An independent review committee assessed best overall response by applying the 2007 International Working Group response criteria. Trial PBMCs were obtained immediately prior to nivolumab initiation (C1D1) and on therapy at cycle 2 day 1 and cycle 4 day 1. Peripheral blood was collected in 8 mL Vacutainer Cell Preparation Tubes, from which PBMCs were isolated by centrifugation and then cryopreserved.

The chain is assembled from TRBV7-8 and TRBJ2-7; a confident D gene designation cannot be given. Sequencing was performed on peripheral blood mononuclear cells (PBMCs), taken at baseline. The sequence derives from a human donor with classical Hodgkin lymphoma. The nucleotide sequence reads as follows: TGTGCCAGCAGCTTACAGGAGTCCTACGAGCAGTACTTC. This yields the protein CASSLQESYEQYF.